This T cell receptor beta chain was sequenced during a study of T-cell memory formation after mild COVID-19. Study-level findings and limits: Balance between CD4 and CD8 was seen in clones contracting day 15 to 85, and a CD4+ lean was seen in later expanders. Largely, contracting CD4+ clones fell within CM and EM, and contracting CD8+ clones within EMRA.

The V gene end was trimmed by 4 bases and the J gene end by 0 bases; junction bases not matched to a gene: 8. The CDR3 runs 16 residues. Germline V CDR1 and CDR2: SGDLS, YYNGEE. TCR alpha and TCR beta cDNA libraries carrying sample barcodes and UMIs were produced by 5'RACE using constant-segment primers. Each CDR3 protein is one row after TCRdb ran MiXCR on the 5' RACE reads. This repertoire shows tens of thousands of distinct CDR3 sequences, approximately 14% found once; its top ten account for 31%. Worth noting for this clonotype: Its cognate antigen is unknown.

The specimen sequenced was PBMCs or a T cell subset sorted from them (not recorded which). The V gene is TRBV9, the J gene TRBJ1-1, with TRBD1 identical over 8 bases. The sequence was obtained from an adult woman who had mild COVID-19 (a few samples of this study predate the infection). Cell type and time point are not known. The DNA of the CDR3 is TGTGCCAGCAGCCCCCGGACAGGGATCATGAACACTGAAGCTTTCTTT. Its translation: CASSPRTGIMNTEAFF.